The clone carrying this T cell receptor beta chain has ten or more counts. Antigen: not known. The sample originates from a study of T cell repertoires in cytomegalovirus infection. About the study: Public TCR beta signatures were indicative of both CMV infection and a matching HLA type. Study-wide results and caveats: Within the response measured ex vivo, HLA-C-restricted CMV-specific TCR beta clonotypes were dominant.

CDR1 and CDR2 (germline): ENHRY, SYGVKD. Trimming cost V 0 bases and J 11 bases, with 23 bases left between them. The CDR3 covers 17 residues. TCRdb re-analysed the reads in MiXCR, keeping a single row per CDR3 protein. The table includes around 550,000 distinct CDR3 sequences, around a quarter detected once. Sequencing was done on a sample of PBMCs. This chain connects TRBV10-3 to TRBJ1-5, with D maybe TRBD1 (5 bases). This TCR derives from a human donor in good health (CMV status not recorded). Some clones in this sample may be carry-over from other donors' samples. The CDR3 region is CAISESNRGRVEPAQHF. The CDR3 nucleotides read TGTGCCATCAGTGAGTCGAATAGGGGCAGGGTGGAACCAGCCCAGCATTTT.